The source of this TCR beta chain is a study of shared clonotypes between healthy human individuals. Donors were healthy HIV-negative adults without recent acute infections or vaccinations. The CDR3 is 15 residues long. From germline, CDR1 is ENHRY and CDR2 SYGVKD. V dropped 6 bases and J dropped 4; count of bases not matched to a gene: 11. At a deep level, the assay was run. The authors distributed each subset's genomic DNA evenly over several immunoSEQ plates. The assay was immunoSEQ multiplex PCR, and TCRdb's table has in-frame clones only and misses some. The sample yields around 1.5 million clones, approximately 98% seen once.

The J gene is TRBJ1-2, the V gene TRBV10-3; TRBD1 matches 7 bases. This TCR derives from a young man in good health. Source material: naive CD4+ T cells sorted from blood. Subset reported: CD45RA+ positively selected. CDR3 DNA: TGTGCCATCAGGGAAACATGGGACAGCCCCTATGGCTACACCTTC. This encodes CAIRETWDSPYGYTF.